Following are 26 T cell receptor beta chains from one sample sequenced in a study of blood T cell repertoires in COVID-19. Measured with immunoSEQ multiplex PCR; TCRdb has only the in-frame clones, and not every one. The sample lists fewer than 350,000 clones, 85% occurring once. Sequencing was carried out using PBMCs or T cells enriched from blood (not recorded which). Source of these receptors: a woman younger than 45 who had been exposed to COVID-19.

The J gene is TRBJ1-3, the V gene TRBV2; D ambiguous. CDR3 length: 14 amino acids. The germline CDR1 and CDR2 sequences are SNHLY and FYNNEI. With 4 bases removed from V and 4 bases from J, the gap between germline ends came to 11 bases. The CDR3 DNA reads as TGTGCCAGCAGTGTCGAGGGAGTCGGAAACACCATATATTTT. Encoded protein: CASSVEGVGNTIYF.

The rearrangement joins TRBV27 to TRBJ2-3, with D perhaps matching TRBD2 (5 bases). The germline V gene has CDR1 MNHEY and CDR2 SMNVEV (reference sequence). Trimming left V 3 bases short and J 0 bases short, with 7 bases between. The CDR3 covers 14 residues. The CDR3 DNA follows: TGTGCCAGCAGTTTGAGGGCGAGCACAGATACGCAGTATTTT. Translating gives CASSLRASTDTQYF.

In this sample, this clone turned up once. The chain joins TRBV5-1 to TRBJ1-5, with unresolved D. The V gene's germline CDR1 is SGHRS and CDR2 YFSETQ. This CDR3 comprises 14 residues. The germline V and J ends were trimmed by 4 bases and 2 bases, with 10 bases remaining between them. In DNA form, the CDR3 reads TGCGCCAGCAGCACTGGTGATGGCAATCAGCCCCAGCATTTT. This gives the protein CASSTGDGNQPQHF.

The chain links TRBV1 to TRBJ2-7; the D segment call TRBD1 is taken from the table without a DNA check. TRBV1 is tagged as a pseudogene. The CDR3 has 15 residues. The CDR3 DNA reads as TGCACCAGCAGCCAAGATCACCAGGGCTCTCCCGAGCAGTACTTC. Protein: CTSSQDHQGSPEQYF.

J is TRBJ1-2 and V is TRBV9; weak D call: TRBD1 (5 bases). CDR1 is SGDLS and CDR2 is YYNGEE in the germline V gene. The CDR3 is 15 residues long. Trimming removed 0 bases from V and 0 bases from J, with 9 bases in between. The CDR3 DNA sequence: TGTGCCAGCAGCGTAGGGGGGGAACCTAACTATGGCTACACCTTC. This encodes CASSVGGEPNYGYTF. Drawing the rest from reference TRBV9 and TRBJ1-2, the complete variable domain is DSGVTQTPKHLITATGQRVTLRCSPRSGDLSVYWYQQSLDQGLQFLIQYYNGEERAKGNILERFSAQQFPDLHSELNLSSLELGDSALYFCASSVGGEPNYGYTFGSGTRLTVV.

The chain uses TRBV10-3 and TRBJ2-1; no reliable D call. The V gene's germline CDR1 is ENHRY and CDR2 SYGVKD. The length of the CDR3 is 13 residues. V lost 10 bases and J 4 bases, leaving 14 bases between the germline ends. CDR3 coding DNA: TGTGCCACCTACTCCGGTCAATACAATGAGCAGTTCTTC. Encoded protein: CATYSGQYNEQFF.

The chain carries TRBV2 and TRBJ2-2; the match to TRBD1 covers 11 bases. Germline-derived CDR1 and CDR2 are SNHLY and FYNNEI. There are 15 residues in the CDR3. Losses at the gene ends were 6 bases for V and 5 bases for J; bases not matched to a gene: 5. The CDR3 protein is CASRRTGGPTGELFF. CDR3 in DNA: TGTGCCAGCAGACGGACAGGGGGCCCTACCGGGGAGCTGTTTTTT.

The genes are TRBV2 and TRBJ2-5; D is perhaps TRBD2 (6 bases). The CDR3 runs to 15 residues. The germline V gene has CDR1 SNHLY and CDR2 FYNNEI. Trimming cost V 7 bases and J 2 bases, with 17 bases left between them. DNA of the CDR3: TGTGCCAGCACCGAGGAGGGGACCCGACAAGAGACCCAGTACTTC. Encoded protein: CASTEEGTRQETQYF.

This clone has only one observation. This chain joins TRBV3-1 (or the pseudogene TRBV3-2) and TRBJ2-7, with TRBD2 matching 11 bases. Germline lookup yields CDR1 LGHDT and CDR2 YNNKEL (reference sequence). V lost 5 bases, J lost 6 bases, and 12 bases stayed unmatched. CDR3 length: 16 amino acids. CDR3: CASSDSYSGGASEQYF. In DNA, the CDR3 is TGTGCCAGCAGCGACTCTTATAGCGGGGGGGCCTCCGAGCAGTACTTC.

This clone was recorded a few times. At the DNA level, this CDR3 is encoded by other sequences in the same sample as well. The rearrangement links TRBV7-2 to TRBJ2-3; 14 bases map to TRBD2. CDR1 is SGHTA and CDR2 is FQGNSA in the germline V gene. Trimming took 3 bases from V and 1 from J; bases not matched to a gene: 0. The CDR3 runs 16 residues. The CDR3 loop is CASSLGLAGGTDTQYF. The CDR3, as DNA: TGTGCCAGCAGCTTGGGACTAGCGGGGGGCACAGATACGCAGTATTTT. Using reference TRBV7-2 and TRBJ2-3 for the parts outside the CDR3, the full variable domain is GAGVSQSPSNKVTEKGKDVELRCDPISGHTALYWYRQSLGQGLEFLIYFQGNSAPDKSGLPSDRFSAERTGGSVSTLTIQRTQQEDSAVYLCASSLGLAGGTDTQYFGPGTRLTVL.

V and J are TRBV6-5 and TRBJ2-5; 9 positions match TRBD1. The germline CDR1 and CDR2 sequences are MNHEY and SVGAGI. Trimming at V came to 6 bases and at J to 4 bases, leaving 9 bases not matched to a gene. CDR3 length: 15 residues. The CDR3: CASSRKQGARETQYF. The CDR3 DNA is TGTGCCAGCAGCCGAAAACAGGGGGCGCGAGAGACCCAGTACTTC.

V usage is TRBV7-9 and J usage is TRBJ2-2; TRBD2 matches 7 bases. J gave up 2 bases and V 6 bases, and 6 bases lay outside the gene matches. The CDR3 totals 15 residues. Germline lookup yields CDR1 SEHNR and CDR2 FQNEAQ (reference sequence). The CDR3 reads CASSQGGTNTGELFF. CDR3 sequence (DNA): TGTGCCAGCAGTCAGGGAGGGACTAACACCGGGGAGCTGTTTTTT.

This chain joins TRBV6-1 and TRBJ2-3; no definite D call. Germline V CDR1 and CDR2: MNHNS, SASEGT. Trimming left V 1 base short and J 1 base short, with 9 bases between. The CDR3 runs 15 residues. The CDR3 sequence is CASSEETVGTDTQYF. DNA for the CDR3: TGTGCCAGCAGTGAAGAAACAGTAGGCACAGATACGCAGTATTTT.

This chain links TRBV2 with TRBJ2-7, with a tentative D call TRBD1 (6 bases). Trimming removed 4 bases from V and 0 bases from J, with 10 bases in between. CDR3 size: 14 residues. Germline values: CDR1 SNHLY, CDR2 FYNNEI. CDR3 bases: TGTGCCAGCAGTGGGGCGGACAGCTCCTACGAGCAGTACTTC. Translated, it gives CASSGADSSYEQYF.

The V call is TRBV20-1, the J call TRBJ1-2; D gene unclear. V was trimmed by 0 bases and J by 10 bases, leaving 9 bases between them. The CDR3 consists of 11 residues. Germline CDR1 DFQATT, CDR2 SNEGSKA (reference sequence). CDR3 in DNA: TGCAGTGCTAGAGATACCCAGATCTACACCTTC. Its translation is CSARDTQIYTF.

The chain carries TRBV7-9 and TRBJ1-4, with D perhaps matching TRBD1 (5 bases). CDR3 length: 14 residues. Trimming cost V 1 base and J 4 bases, with 7 bases left between them. The germline gives CDR1 SEHNR, CDR2 FQNEAQ (reference sequence). This CDR3 is CASSLVQGNEKLFF. CDR3 DNA sequence: TGTGCCAGCAGCTTAGTTCAGGGTAATGAAAAACTGTTTTTT.

This chain joins TRBV27 and TRBJ2-7; 7 positions match TRBD2. J lost 4 bases, V lost 4 bases, and 13 bases had no gene match. The CDR3 runs 16 residues. CDR1 is MNHEY and CDR2 is SMNVEV in the germline V gene (reference sequence). The CDR3 DNA reads as TGTGCCAGCAGTTCGTCCTATGGGCGGGAGACGTACGAGCAGTACTTC. Its protein is CASSSSYGRETYEQYF.

The genes are TRBV4-2 and TRBJ1-3, with TRBD1 matching 9 bases. The V gene's germline CDR1 is LGHNA and CDR2 YNFKEQ. The V and J ends lost 1 base and 11 bases, in that order; junction bases with no gene match: 15. CDR3 length equals 17 residues. CDR3 nucleotides: TGTGCCAGCAGCCAAGCTGCCGCTGGACAGGGGACCAACCCCATATATTTT. This sequence encodes CASSQAAAGQGTNPIYF.

The CDR3 DNA reads as TGTGCCAGCAGCTTAAGAGGATCATCTCGGCCCAACACTGAAGCTTTCTTT. It yields the protein CASSLRGSSRPNTEAFF. The chain couples TRBV7-3 to TRBJ1-1; D unresolved. The CDR3 is 17 residues long. The V end lost 1 base, the J end lost 2 bases, and 17 bases lay between the germline ends. The germline gives CDR1 SGHTA, CDR2 FQGTGA.

A single count supports this clone. The DNA for the CDR3 is TGTGCCAGCAGCCAGCCTAGCGGGAGTCTCACCGGGGAGCTGTTTTTT. Encoded protein: CASSQPSGSLTGELFF. This chain joins TRBV6-2 or TRBV6-3 and TRBJ2-2; 10 bases are a match to TRBD2. The CDR3 contains 16 residues. CDR1 is MNHEY, CDR2 SVGEGT, per germline. V dropped 6 bases and J dropped 4; count of bases not matched to a gene: 8.

The chain carries TRBV28 and TRBJ1-4, with 10 nucleotides matching TRBD1. Per germline, CDR1 MDHEN and CDR2 SYDVKM. There are 13 residues in the CDR3. The ends lost 8 bases at V and 10 bases at J; junction bases unmatched: 7. CDR3 bases: TGTGCCAGCCAGGGACAGGGGATTGGAAAACTGTTTTTT. Its protein is CASQGQGIGKLFF. The variable domain in full, completed from reference TRBV28 and TRBJ1-4, reads DVKVTQSSRYLVKRTGEKVFLECVQDMDHENMFWYRQDPGLGLRLIYFSYDVKMKEKGDIPEGYSVSREKKERFSLILESASTNQTSMYLCASQGQGIGKLFFGSGTQLSVL.

This clone was seen a handful of times. A junction end diverges from the germline sequence, so it may reflect a read error. CDR3 sequence: CASSPRGGQGSTGELFF. The DNA for the CDR3 is TGTGCTAGCAGCCCACGGGGGGGACAGGGGTCCACCGGGGAGCTGTTTTTT. The V call is TRBV7-7, the J call TRBJ2-2; 10 bases line up with TRBD1. Germline V gene sequence: CDR1 SSHAT, CDR2 FNYEAQ (reference sequence). The CDR3 runs to 17 residues.

V gene TRBV6-5 combines with J gene TRBJ1-5; D uncertain. Germline V gives CDR1 MNHEY, CDR2 SVGAGI. The CDR3 contains 13 residues. V dropped 4 bases and J dropped 4 bases, with 8 bases sitting between them. The CDR3 reads CASSSHGNQPQHF. The CDR3 nucleotides are TGTGCCAGCAGTTCCCACGGTAATCAGCCCCAGCATTTT.

CDR3 coding DNA: TGCGCCAGCAGCCAAGGGCGCGGGGGCCCAACCTACTACGAGCAGTACTTC. Translated, it gives CASSQGRGGPTYYEQYF. V gene TRBV4-3 combines with J gene TRBJ2-7, with a possible D match to TRBD2 (7 bases). Trimming took 1 base from V and 3 from J, leaving 19 bases between them. The CDR3 length is 17 residues. Germline assignment: CDR1 LGHNA and CDR2 YSLEER.

This clone was seen a single time. The chain carries TRBV4-2 and TRBJ2-6; 10 nucleotides agree with TRBD2. J lost 4 bases, V lost 0 bases, and 6 bases had no gene match. Germline-derived CDR1 and CDR2 are LGHNA and YNFKEQ. This CDR3 contains 18 residues. The DNA for the CDR3 is TGTGCCAGCAGCCAAGAGGCAGCGGGGGGGGTCGGGGCCAACGTCCTGACTTTC. It specifies CASSQEAAGGVGANVLTF.

The rearrangement joins TRBV11-1 to TRBJ2-7, with TRBD2 matching 8 bases. Germline lookup yields CDR1 SGHAT and CDR2 FQDESV (reference sequence). CDR3 length: 14 amino acids. After removal of 5 bases from V and 3 bases from J, the junction contained 6 bases not matched to a gene. The CDR3 loop reads CASSITGTSYEQYF. CDR3 DNA: TGTGCCAGCAGCATAACCGGGACTAGCTACGAGCAGTACTTC.